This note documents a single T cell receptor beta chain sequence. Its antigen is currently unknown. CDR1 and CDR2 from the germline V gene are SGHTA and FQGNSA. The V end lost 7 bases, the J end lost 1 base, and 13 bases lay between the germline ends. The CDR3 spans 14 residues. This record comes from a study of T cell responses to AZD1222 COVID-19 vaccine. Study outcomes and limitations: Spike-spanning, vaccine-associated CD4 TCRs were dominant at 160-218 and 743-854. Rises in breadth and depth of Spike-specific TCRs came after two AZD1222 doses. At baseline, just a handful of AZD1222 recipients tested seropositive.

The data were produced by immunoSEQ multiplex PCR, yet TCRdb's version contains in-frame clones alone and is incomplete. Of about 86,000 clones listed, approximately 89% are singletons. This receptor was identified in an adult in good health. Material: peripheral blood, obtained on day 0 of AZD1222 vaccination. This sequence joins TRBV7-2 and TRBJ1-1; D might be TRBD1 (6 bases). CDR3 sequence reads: CASNVGTKNTEAFF. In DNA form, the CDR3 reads TGTGCCAGCAACGTCGGGACAAAGAACACTGAAGCTTTCTTT.